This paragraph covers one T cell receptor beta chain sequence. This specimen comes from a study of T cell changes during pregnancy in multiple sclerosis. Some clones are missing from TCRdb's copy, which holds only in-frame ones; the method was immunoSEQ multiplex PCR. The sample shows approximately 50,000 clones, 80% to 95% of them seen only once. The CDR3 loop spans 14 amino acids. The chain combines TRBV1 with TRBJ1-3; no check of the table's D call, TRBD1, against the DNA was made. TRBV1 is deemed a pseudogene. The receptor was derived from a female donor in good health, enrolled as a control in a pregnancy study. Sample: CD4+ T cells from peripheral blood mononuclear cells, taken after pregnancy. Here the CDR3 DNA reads TGCACCAGCAGGCGGACAGGGGGGGGAAACACCATATATTTT. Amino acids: CTSRRTGGGNTIYF.